The clone carrying this TCR beta chain was picked up a small number of times. Its matching antigen is unknown. Germline V gives CDR1 SGHDT, CDR2 YYEEEE. The V end lost 6 bases, the J end lost 5 bases, and 8 bases lay between the germline ends. This CDR3 is built from 11 residues. Only in-frame clones appear in the TCRdb table, and some are missing; sequencing was by immunoSEQ multiplex PCR. The table lists more than 400,000 clones, around 92% of them singletons. Sample treatment: around 19 received Ad26.COV2.S at low or high dose, single or two shots; roughly five received placebo; per-sample allocation not given. On day 63 after the first injection, vaccine and placebo recipients gave samples. This sample is drawn from a study of Ad26.COV2.S vaccination and SARS-CoV-2 variants. General observations from the study: The TCR-based breadth and depth measures might underestimate overall T cell responses.

The receptor's source is a person aged 18-60 years who received the Ad26.COV2.S COVID-19 vaccine or a placebo. The sequencing used peripheral blood, collected in a trial of Ad26.COV2.S vaccine versus placebo. The chain joins TRBV5-6 to TRBJ1-1, with D hard to call. The CDR3 protein is CASIGGTEAFF. CDR3 coding DNA: TGTGCCAGCATCGGTGGGACTGAAGCTTTCTTT.